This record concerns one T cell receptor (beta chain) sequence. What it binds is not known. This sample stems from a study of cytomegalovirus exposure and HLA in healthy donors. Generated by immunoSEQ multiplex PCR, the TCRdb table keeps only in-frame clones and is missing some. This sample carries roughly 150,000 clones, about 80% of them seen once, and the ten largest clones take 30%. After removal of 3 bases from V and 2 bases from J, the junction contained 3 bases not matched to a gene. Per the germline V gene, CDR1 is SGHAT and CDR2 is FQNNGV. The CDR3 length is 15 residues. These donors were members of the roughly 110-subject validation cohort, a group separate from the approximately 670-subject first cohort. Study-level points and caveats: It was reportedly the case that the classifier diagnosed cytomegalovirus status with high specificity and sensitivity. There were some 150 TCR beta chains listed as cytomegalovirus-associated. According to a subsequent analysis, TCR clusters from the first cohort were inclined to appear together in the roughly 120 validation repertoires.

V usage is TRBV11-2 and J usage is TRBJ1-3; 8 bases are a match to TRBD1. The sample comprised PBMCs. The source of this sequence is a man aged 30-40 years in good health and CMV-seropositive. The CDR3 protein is CASSFTDRAGNTIYF. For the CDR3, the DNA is TGTGCCAGCAGCTTTACGGACAGGGCTGGAAACACCATATATTTT. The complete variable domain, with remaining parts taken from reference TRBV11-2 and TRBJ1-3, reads EAGVAQSPRYKIIEKRQSVAFWCNPISGHATLYWYQQILGQGPKLLIQFQNNGVVDDSQLPKDRFSAERLKGVDSTLKIQPAKLEDSAVYLCASSFTDRAGNTIYFGEGSWLTVV.